A single sample gave rise to the 4 T cell receptor beta chains below, sequenced in a study of cytomegalovirus exposure and HLA in healthy donors. 60 Vbeta and 13 Jbeta primers were used in PCR. Sequencing used immunoSEQ multiplex PCR; TCRdb keeps in-frame clones, though not all of them. The data contain some 130,000 clones, around 80% of them singletons. The material sequenced was PBMCs. All receptors come from a female donor in good health and CMV-seropositive.

The chain couples TRBV4-1 to TRBJ1-2; a weak D match, TRBD1 (6 bases). V was shortened by 4 bases and J by 7 bases, with 25 bases between the two germline ends. Germline loops: CDR1 MGHRA, CDR2 YSYEKL. The CDR3 is 17 amino acids. Here the CDR3 reads CASSRVAGVVLTFGYTF. CDR3 nucleotides: TGCGCCAGCAGCCGGGTGGCAGGGGTTGTTCTGACCTTTGGCTACACCTTC.

Only a few counts were recorded for this clone. The J gene is TRBJ2-7, the V gene TRBV30; D is unresolved. Germline lookup yields CDR1 GTSNPN and CDR2 SVGIG (reference sequence). This CDR3 spans 13 amino acids. Trimming cost V 0 bases and J 4 bases, with 10 bases left between them. CDR3 in DNA: TGTGCCTGGAGTGTATCCCCGGGTTACGAGCAGTACTTC. It translates to CAWSVSPGYEQYF.

This chain uses TRBV5-1 with TRBJ2-3; D perhaps matches TRBD1 (7 bases). The ends were cut back, 3 bases at V and 6 bases at J, with 17 bases in the middle. This CDR3 is built from 15 residues. From germline, CDR1 is SGHRS and CDR2 YFSETQ. CDR3 sequence: CASSSDPGGMDTQYF. For the CDR3, the DNA is TGCGCCAGCAGCTCGGACCCAGGGGGGATGGATACGCAGTATTTT.

The gene calls are TRBV4-1 and TRBJ2-7; 10 nucleotides line up with TRBD1. The V gene end was trimmed by 5 bases and the J gene end by 6 bases; junction bases not matched to a gene: 10. The CDR3 covers 15 residues. The germline V gene has CDR1 MGHRA and CDR2 YSYEKL. The CDR3 DNA is TGCGCCAGCAGCGCCTCGACGGGACAGGGGTCCGAGCAGTACTTC. Encoded protein: CASSASTGQGSEQYF.